The 8 T cell receptor beta chains below all came from one sample that was sequenced in a study of blood T cell repertoires in COVID-19. Assay: immunoSEQ multiplex PCR; the TCRdb copy retains only in-frame clones and omits some. In the table there are some 260,000 clones, 88% of which are singletons. The source material was peripheral blood. These receptor sequences come from a woman aged 40 to 50 who had recovered from COVID-19.

This clone has only one observation. The rearrangement links TRBV6-6 to TRBJ1-1; 7 bases align to TRBD1. The J segment lost 6 bases and the V segment lost 6 bases, leaving 7 bases of the junction unmatched. Germline V gives CDR1 MNHNY, CDR2 SVGAGI (reference sequence). This CDR3 spans 13 amino acids. Here the CDR3 reads CASSRDRVPEAFF. Here the CDR3 DNA reads TGTGCCAGCAGCCGCGACAGGGTCCCTGAAGCTTTCTTT.

V usage is TRBV30 and J usage is TRBJ1-3; a possible D gene is TRBD1 (5 bases). Trimming took 4 bases from V and 1 from J, leaving 8 bases between them. The CDR3 runs to 13 residues. Germline-derived CDR1 and CDR2 are GTSNPN and SVGIG (reference sequence). Here the CDR3 reads CAWTEGSGNTIYF. The CDR3 DNA reads TGTGCCTGGACGGAGGGGTCTGGAAACACCATATATTTT.

This clone was observed once. The genes are TRBV7-9 and TRBJ1-6, with 9 bases aligning to TRBD1. Germline CDR1 and CDR2: SEHNR and FQNEAQ (reference sequence). Trimming cost V 3 bases and J 7 bases; bases outside gene matches: 4. This CDR3 contains 15 residues. The CDR3 loop is CASSFRGQGNSPLHF. The CDR3, as DNA: TGTGCCAGCAGCTTCCGGGGACAGGGAAATTCACCCCTCCACTTT.

This chain links TRBV5-4 with TRBJ1-2; weak D call: TRBD1 (6 bases). Germline values: CDR1 SGHNT, CDR2 YYREEE (reference sequence). V lost 0 bases and J lost 3, with 6 bases in between. CDR3 length equals 13 residues. The CDR3 reads CASSLGQDYGYTF. CDR3 nucleotides: TGTGCCAGCAGCTTGGGACAGGACTATGGCTACACCTTC. The full variable domain, its missing parts supplied by reference TRBV5-4 and TRBJ1-2, is ETGVTQSPTHLIKTRGQQVTLRCSSQSGHNTVSWYQQALGQGPQFIFQYYREEENGRGNFPPRFSGLQFPNYSSELNVNALELDDSALYLCASSLGQDYGYTFGSGTRLTVV.

The chain uses TRBV25-1 and TRBJ1-2; TRBD1 matches 8 bases. Germline assignment: CDR1 MGHDK and CDR2 SYGVNS. J lost 3 bases, V lost 6 bases, and 3 bases had no gene match. The CDR3 is 13 amino acids. The CDR3 coding sequence is TGTGCCAGCAGCGACAGGGGCCACTATGGCTACACCTTC. Amino acids: CASSDRGHYGYTF.

The rearrangement joins TRBV7-6 to TRBJ2-3; TRBD2 aligns across 9 bases. J gave up 3 bases and V 0 bases, and 4 bases lay outside the gene matches. The CDR3 has 16 amino acids. Germline V gene sequence: CDR1 SGHVS, CDR2 FNYEAQ. CDR3 coding DNA: TGTGCCAGCAGCTTAGCTAGCGGGAGTTCGACAGATACGCAGTATTTT. Amino acid sequence: CASSLASGSSTDTQYF.

This clone was observed a single time. The rearrangement uses TRBV2 and TRBJ2-7, with 7 positions matching TRBD1. CDR1 SNHLY and CDR2 FYNNEI come from the germline V gene. CDR3 length equals 14 residues. The V gene end was trimmed by 3 bases and the J gene end by 3 bases; junction bases not matched to a gene: 5. The CDR3 sequence is CASSDRGLDYEQYF. In nucleotides, the CDR3 is TGTGCCAGCAGTGATAGGGGGCTGGACTACGAGCAGTACTTC. Full variable domain (missing parts from reference TRBV2 and TRBJ2-7): EPEVTQTPSHQVTQMGQEVILRCVPISNHLYFYWYRQILGQKVEFLVSFYNNEISEKSEIFDDQFSVERPDGSNFTLKIRSTKLEDSAMYFCASSDRGLDYEQYFGPGTRLTVT.

This clone was observed once. The rearrangement joins TRBV30 to TRBJ1-4; D possibly corresponds to TRBD1 (5 bases). The CDR3 has 15 amino acids. Trimming cost V 1 base and J 4 bases, with 13 bases left between them. From germline, CDR1 is GTSNPN and CDR2 SVGIG (reference sequence). The CDR3 region is CAWSGGGTNNEKLFF. The CDR3 coding sequence is TGTGCCTGGAGTGGTGGGGGGACGAATAATGAAAAACTGTTTTTT. The full variable domain, completed using reference TRBV30 and TRBJ1-4, is SQTIHQWPATLVQPVGSPLSLECTVEGTSNPNLYWYRQAAGRGLQLLFYSVGIGQISSEVPQNLSASRPQDRQFILSSKKLLLSDSGFYLCAWSGGGTNNEKLFFGSGTQLSVL.